Below, one TCR beta chain is given with its context. Its antigen remains unidentified. The data were taken from a study of cytomegalovirus exposure and HLA in healthy donors. Findings and limits, study-wide: Sequence variants that were highly shared formed a cluster that was likely a sequencing artifact. Analysis performed later showed TCR beta chains linked to HLA being more clonally expanded than equally common others.

Amplification used 60 Vbeta primers and 13 Jbeta primers. Generated by immunoSEQ multiplex PCR, the TCRdb table keeps only in-frame clones and is missing some. The sample yields some 200,000 clones, 70% seen once. The sequencing input was PBMCs. The clonotype comes from a man aged 35-49 years in good health and CMV-seropositive.

The CDR3 DNA is TGCGCCAGCAGTTCCCCAGACAGGCTTAGCGATGAAGCTTTCTTT. Protein: CASSSPDRLSDEAFF. The J gene is TRBJ1-1, the V gene TRBV4-1; D possibly corresponds to TRBD1 (6 bases). CDR1 and CDR2 from the germline V gene are MGHRA and YSYEKL. The CDR3 covers 15 residues. Trimming removed 6 bases from V and 7 bases from J, with 21 bases in between.